Listed here is a single T cell receptor (beta chain). The source of the sample is a study of radiotherapy plus CTLA-4 blockade in lung cancer. Across the study: Of the patients, about 18% showed objective responses and roughly 31% attained disease control.

TCRdb's copy holds only in-frame clones and misses some; the assay was immunoSEQ multiplex PCR. The sample contains 35,000 to 55,000 clones, roughly three quarters of which appear only once. The CDR3 spans 14 residues. The V end was cut by 5 bases, the J end by 1 base, with 9 bases between. Germline CDR1 is SEHNR and CDR2 is FQNEAQ (reference sequence). The material sequenced was peripheral blood, taken from a patient treated with radiotherapy plus ipilimumab. The chain carries TRBV7-9 and TRBJ1-5; no firm D call. This receptor was identified in a human donor with non-small cell lung cancer whose response to radiotherapy plus ipilimumab could not be evaluated. CDR3 sequence (DNA): TGTGCCAGCAGCCCGGGTGGGAGCAATCAGCCCCAGCATTTT. Encoded protein: CASSPGGSNQPQHF.